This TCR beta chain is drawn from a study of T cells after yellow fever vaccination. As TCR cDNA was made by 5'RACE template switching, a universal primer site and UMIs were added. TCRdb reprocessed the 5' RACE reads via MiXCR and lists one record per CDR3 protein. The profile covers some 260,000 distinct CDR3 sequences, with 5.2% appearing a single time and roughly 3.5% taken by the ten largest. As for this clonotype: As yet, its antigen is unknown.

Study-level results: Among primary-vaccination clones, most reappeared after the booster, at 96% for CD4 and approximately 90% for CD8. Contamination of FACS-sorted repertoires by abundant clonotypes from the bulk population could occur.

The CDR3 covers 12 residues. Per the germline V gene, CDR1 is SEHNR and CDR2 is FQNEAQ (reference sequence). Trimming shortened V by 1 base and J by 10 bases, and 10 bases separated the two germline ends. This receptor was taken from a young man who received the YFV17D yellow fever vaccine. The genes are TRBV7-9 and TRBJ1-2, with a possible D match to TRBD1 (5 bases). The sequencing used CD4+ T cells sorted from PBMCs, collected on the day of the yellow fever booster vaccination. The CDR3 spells CASSLVVGDYTF. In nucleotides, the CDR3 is TGTGCCAGCAGCTTAGTCGTGGGGGACTACACCTTC.